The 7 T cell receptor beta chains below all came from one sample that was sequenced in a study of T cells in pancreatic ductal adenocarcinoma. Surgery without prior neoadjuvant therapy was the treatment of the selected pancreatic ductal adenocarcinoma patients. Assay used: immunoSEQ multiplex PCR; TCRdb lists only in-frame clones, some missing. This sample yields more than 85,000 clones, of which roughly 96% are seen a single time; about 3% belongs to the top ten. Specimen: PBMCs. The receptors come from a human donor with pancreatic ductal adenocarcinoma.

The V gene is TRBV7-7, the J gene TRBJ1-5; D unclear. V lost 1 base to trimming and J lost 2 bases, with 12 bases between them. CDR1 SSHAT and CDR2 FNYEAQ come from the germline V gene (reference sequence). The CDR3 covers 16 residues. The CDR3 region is CASSLGRVVGNQPQHF. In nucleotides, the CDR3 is TGTGCCAGCAGCTTAGGTCGGGTAGTGGGCAATCAGCCCCAGCATTTT.

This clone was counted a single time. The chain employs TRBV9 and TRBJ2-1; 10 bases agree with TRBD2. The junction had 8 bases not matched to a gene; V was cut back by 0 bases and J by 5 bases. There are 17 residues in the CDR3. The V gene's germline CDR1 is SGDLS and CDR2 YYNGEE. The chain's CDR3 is CASSVGLAGDRDNEQFF. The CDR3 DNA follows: TGTGCCAGCAGCGTAGGACTAGCGGGCGATAGGGACAATGAGCAGTTCTTC.

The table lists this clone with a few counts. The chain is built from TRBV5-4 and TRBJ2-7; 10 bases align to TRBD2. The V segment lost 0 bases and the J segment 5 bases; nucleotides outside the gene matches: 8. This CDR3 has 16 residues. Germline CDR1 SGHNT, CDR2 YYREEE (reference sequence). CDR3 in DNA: TGTGCCAGCAGCTTGGGGCTAGCGGGAGTATTCCACGAGCAGTACTTC. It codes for CASSLGLAGVFHEQYF. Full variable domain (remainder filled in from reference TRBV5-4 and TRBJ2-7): ETGVTQSPTHLIKTRGQQVTLRCSSQSGHNTVSWYQQALGQGPQFIFQYYREEENGRGNFPPRFSGLQFPNYSSELNVNALELDDSALYLCASSLGLAGVFHEQYFGPGTRLTVT.

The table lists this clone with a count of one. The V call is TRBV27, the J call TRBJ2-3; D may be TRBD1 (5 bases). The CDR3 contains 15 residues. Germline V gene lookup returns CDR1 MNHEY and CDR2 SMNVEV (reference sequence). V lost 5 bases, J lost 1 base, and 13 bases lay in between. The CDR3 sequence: CASSRQSLGTDTQYF. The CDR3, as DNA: TGTGCCAGCAGTCGACAGTCTCTGGGCACAGATACGCAGTATTTT.

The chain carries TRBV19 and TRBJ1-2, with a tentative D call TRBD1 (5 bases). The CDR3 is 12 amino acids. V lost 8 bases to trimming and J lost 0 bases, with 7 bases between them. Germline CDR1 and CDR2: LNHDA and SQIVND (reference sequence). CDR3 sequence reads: CASEQANYGYTF. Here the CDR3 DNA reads TGTGCCAGTGAACAGGCTAACTATGGCTACACCTTC.

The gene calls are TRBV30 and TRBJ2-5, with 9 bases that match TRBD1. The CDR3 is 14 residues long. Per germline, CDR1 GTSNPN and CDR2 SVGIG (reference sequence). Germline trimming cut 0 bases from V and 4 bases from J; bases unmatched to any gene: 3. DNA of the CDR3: TGTGCCTGGAGTGTACAGGGGGCGGGAGAGACCCAGTACTTC. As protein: CAWSVQGAGETQYF.

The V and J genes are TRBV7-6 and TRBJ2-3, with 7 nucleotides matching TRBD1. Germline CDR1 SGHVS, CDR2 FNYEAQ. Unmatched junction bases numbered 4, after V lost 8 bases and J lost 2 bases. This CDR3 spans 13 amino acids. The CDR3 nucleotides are TGTGCCAGCGGACAGGCGAACACAGATACGCAGTATTTT. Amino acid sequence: CASGQANTDTQYF.